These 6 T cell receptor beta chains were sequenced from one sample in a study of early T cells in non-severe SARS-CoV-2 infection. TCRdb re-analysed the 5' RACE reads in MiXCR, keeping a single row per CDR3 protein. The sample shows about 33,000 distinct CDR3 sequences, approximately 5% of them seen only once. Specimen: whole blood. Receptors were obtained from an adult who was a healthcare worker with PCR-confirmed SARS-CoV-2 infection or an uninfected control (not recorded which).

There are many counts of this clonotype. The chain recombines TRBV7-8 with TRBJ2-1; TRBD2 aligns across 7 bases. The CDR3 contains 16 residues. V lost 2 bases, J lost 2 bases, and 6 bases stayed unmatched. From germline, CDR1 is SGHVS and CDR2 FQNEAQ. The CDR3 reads CASSLTSDEAYNEQFF. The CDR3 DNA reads TGTGCCAGCAGCTTAACTAGCGATGAAGCCTACAATGAGCAGTTCTTC.

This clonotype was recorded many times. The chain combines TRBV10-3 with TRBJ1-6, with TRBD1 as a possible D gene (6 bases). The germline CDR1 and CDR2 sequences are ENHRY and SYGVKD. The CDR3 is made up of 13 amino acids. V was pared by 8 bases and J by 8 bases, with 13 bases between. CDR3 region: CAIGDIDHSPLHF. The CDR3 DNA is TGTGCCATCGGGGACATTGATCATTCACCCCTCCACTTT.

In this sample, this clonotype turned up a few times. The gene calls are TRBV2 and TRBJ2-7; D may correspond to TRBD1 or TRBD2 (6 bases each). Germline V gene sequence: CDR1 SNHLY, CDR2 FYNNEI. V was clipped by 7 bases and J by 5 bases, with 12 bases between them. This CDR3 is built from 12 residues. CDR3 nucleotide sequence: TGTGCCAGCAAGGGGGGCCTCCACGAGCAGTACTTC. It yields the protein CASKGGLHEQYF.

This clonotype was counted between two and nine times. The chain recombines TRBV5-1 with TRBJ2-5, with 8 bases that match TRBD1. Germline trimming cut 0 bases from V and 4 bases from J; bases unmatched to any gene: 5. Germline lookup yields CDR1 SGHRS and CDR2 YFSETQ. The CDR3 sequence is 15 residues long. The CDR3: CASSLAGQGGETQYF. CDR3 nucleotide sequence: TGCGCCAGCAGCTTGGCCGGACAGGGCGGAGAGACCCAGTACTTC.

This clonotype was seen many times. The CDR3: CASSLFLAGGTSDTQYF. CDR3 sequence (DNA): TGTGCCAGCAGTTTATTCCTAGCGGGGGGAACGTCAGATACGCAGTATTTT. This chain links TRBV28 with TRBJ2-3, with 11 bases identical to TRBD2. V was pared by 1 base and J by 4 bases, with 7 bases of the junction left unmatched. The CDR3 runs 17 residues. CDR1 is MDHEN, CDR2 SYDVKM, per germline. The whole variable domain, filled in from reference TRBV28 and TRBJ2-3, reads DVKVTQSSRYLVKRTGEKVFLECVQDMDHENMFWYRQDPGLGLRLIYFSYDVKMKEKGDIPEGYSVSREKKERFSLILESASTNQTSMYLCASSLFLAGGTSDTQYFGPGTRLTVL.

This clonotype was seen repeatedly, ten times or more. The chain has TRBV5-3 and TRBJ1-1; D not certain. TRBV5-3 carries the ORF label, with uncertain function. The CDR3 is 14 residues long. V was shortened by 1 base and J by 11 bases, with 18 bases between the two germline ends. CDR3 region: CARSLFRPTRRAFF. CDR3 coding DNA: TGTGCCAGAAGCTTGTTCCGGCCCACCCGGCGGGCTTTCTTT.